These T cell receptor beta chains were read from a single sample in a study of blood T cell repertoires in COVID-19. The assay was immunoSEQ multiplex PCR, and TCRdb's table has in-frame clones only and misses some. The table records over 90,000 clones, 80% to 90% of them present only once. What was sequenced was peripheral blood. The origin of the receptors is a human donor in a cohort sampled during active COVID-19. Both conserved end residues are part of each CDR3. A D gene is named only where the DNA matches it firmly.

DNA | CDR3 | J | V | D
TGTGCCACCAGCGTCTCAACAGGGGGCCCCTACAATGAGCAGTTCTTC | CATSVSTGGPYNEQFF | TRBJ2-1 | TRBV15 | TRBD1
TGTGCCAGCAGTTACTACGGTAGGGGCACTGAAGCTTTCTTT | CASSYYGRGTEAFF | TRBJ1-1 | TRBV6-5 | -
TGTGCCAGCAGCCTTGGACAGGGGGCAACCTACGAGCAGTACTTC | CASSLGQGATYEQYF | TRBJ2-7 | TRBV13 | TRBD1
TGTGCCAGCTCATCATCAGGGGGCTCCTACGAGCAGTACTTC | CASSSSGGSYEQYF | TRBJ2-7 | TRBV18 | TRBD1
TGTGCCAGCAGTTACTCGGTGGGATTCGGGACAGGTTATGGCTACACCTTC | CASSYSVGFGTGYGYTF | TRBJ1-2 | TRBV6-2/TRBV6-3 | TRBD1
TGTGCCAGCAGTCACCACCGGAGGGTCCTTTTTGAAAAACTGTTTTTT | CASSHHRRVLFEKLFF | TRBJ1-4 | TRBV28 | -
TGCGCCAGCACCCTGGGTTCGCAGGGCGGCTATGGCTACACCTTC | CASTLGSQGGYGYTF | TRBJ1-2 | TRBV5-1 | -
TGTGCCAGTAGTATTGGAGGGAGGGGGACCGGGGAGCTGTTTTTT | CASSIGGRGTGELFF | TRBJ2-2 | TRBV19 | -
TGTGCCAGCAGCTCCCGGGACAGTTCCTACAATGAGCAGTTCTTC | CASSSRDSSYNEQFF | TRBJ2-1 | TRBV7-9 | TRBD1
TGTGCCGGAGAACAGGTTTATGGAAACACCATATATTTT | CAGEQVYGNTIYF | TRBJ1-3 | TRBV7-9 | -
TGTGCCAGCAGCGCCTGGGGGACAGGAAGGCAGCCCCAGCATTTT | CASSAWGTGRQPQHF | TRBJ1-5 | TRBV25-1 | TRBD1
TGTGCCAGCAGCCAAAGGGGGAATTCAGCGAACACTGAAGCTTTCTTT | CASSQRGNSANTEAFF | TRBJ1-1 | TRBV3-1/TRBV3-2 | -
TGTGCCAGTAGCCCGGGACTAGCGGGAGAGACCCAGTACTTC | CASSPGLAGETQYF | TRBJ2-5 | TRBV19 | TRBD2
TGTGCCAGCAGTAAAAGACAGGGGGCGTACACTGAAGCTTTCTTT | CASSKRQGAYTEAFF | TRBJ1-1 | TRBV6-5 | TRBD1